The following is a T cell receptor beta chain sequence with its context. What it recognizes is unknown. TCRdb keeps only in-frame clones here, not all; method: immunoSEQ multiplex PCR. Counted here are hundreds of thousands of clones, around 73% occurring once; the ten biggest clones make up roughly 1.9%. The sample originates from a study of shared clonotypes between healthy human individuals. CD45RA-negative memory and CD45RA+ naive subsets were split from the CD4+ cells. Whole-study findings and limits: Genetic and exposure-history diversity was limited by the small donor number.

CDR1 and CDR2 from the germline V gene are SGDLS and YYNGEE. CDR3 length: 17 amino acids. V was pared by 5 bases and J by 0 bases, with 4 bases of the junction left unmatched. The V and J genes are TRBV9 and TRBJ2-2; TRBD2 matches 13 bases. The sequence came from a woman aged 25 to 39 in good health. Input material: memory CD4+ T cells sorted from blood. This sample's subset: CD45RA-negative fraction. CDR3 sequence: CASRGGLAGANTGELFF. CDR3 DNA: TGTGCCAGCAGGGGAGGACTAGCGGGAGCGAACACCGGGGAGCTGTTTTTT. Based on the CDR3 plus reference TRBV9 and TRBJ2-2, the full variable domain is DSGVTQTPKHLITATGQRVTLRCSPRSGDLSVYWYQQSLDQGLQFLIQYYNGEERAKGNILERFSAQQFPDLHSELNLSSLELGDSALYFCASRGGLAGANTGELFFGEGSRLTVL.